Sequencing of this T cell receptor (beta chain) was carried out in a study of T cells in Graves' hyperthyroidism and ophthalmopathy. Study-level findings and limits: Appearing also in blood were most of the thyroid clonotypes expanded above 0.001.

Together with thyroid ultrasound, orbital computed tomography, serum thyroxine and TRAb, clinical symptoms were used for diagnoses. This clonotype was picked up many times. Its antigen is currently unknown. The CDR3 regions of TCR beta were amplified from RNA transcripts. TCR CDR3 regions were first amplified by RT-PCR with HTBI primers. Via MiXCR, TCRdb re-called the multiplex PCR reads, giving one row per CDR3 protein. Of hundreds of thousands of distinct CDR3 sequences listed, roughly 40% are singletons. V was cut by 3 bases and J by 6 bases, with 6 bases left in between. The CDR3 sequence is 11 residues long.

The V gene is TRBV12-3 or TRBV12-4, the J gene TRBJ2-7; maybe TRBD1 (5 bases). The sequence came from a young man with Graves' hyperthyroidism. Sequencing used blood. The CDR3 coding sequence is TGTGCCAGCAGTTTCAGGGCCGAGCAGTACTTC. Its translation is CASSFRAEQYF.